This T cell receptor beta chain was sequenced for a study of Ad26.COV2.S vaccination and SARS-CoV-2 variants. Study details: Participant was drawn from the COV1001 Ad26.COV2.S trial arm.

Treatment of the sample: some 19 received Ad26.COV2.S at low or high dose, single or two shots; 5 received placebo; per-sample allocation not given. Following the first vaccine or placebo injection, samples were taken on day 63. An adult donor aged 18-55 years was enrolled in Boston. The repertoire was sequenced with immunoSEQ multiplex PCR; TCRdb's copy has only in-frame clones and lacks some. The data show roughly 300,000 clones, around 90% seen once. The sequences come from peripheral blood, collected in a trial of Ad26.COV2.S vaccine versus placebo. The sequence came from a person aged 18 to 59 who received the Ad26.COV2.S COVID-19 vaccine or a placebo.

The CDR3 DNA reads TGCGCCAGCAGCCCGGGATCGGCGGCCACCGGGGAGCTGTTTTTT. The encoded protein is CASSPGSAATGELFF. This chain links TRBV4-3 with TRBJ2-2, with a possible D match to TRBD2 (5 bases). The CDR3 runs to 15 residues. Germline V CDR1 and CDR2: LGHNA, YSLEER. V lost 4 bases and J lost 4, with 13 bases in between.